A single sample is the source of the 15 T cell receptor beta chains below, sequenced in a study of cytomegalovirus exposure and HLA in healthy donors. A multiplex PCR was run with 60 Vbeta primers and 13 Jbeta primers. Generated by immunoSEQ multiplex PCR, the TCRdb table keeps only in-frame clones and is missing some. The sample has over 200,000 clones; more than 70% are singletons. Sequences were obtained from PBMCs. The receptor source for this set is a human donor in good health.

The chain recombines TRBV7-9 with TRBJ1-1; maybe TRBD1 (5 bases). There are 14 residues in the CDR3. The germline gives CDR1 SEHNR, CDR2 FQNEAQ (reference sequence). Trimming took off 1 base at V and 5 bases at J, with 11 bases between the two ends. CDR3 protein: CASSLVQGWTEAFF. The DNA of the CDR3 is TGTGCCAGCAGCTTAGTGCAGGGCTGGACTGAAGCTTTCTTT.

The chain employs TRBV7-2 and TRBJ1-5; D is possibly TRBD1 (6 bases). The CDR3 extends over 15 amino acids. Germline values: CDR1 SGHTA, CDR2 FQGNSA. The ends were cut back, 3 bases at V and 0 bases at J, with 9 bases in the middle. The CDR3 DNA follows: TGTGCCAGCAGCTTTACAGGGTATAGCAATCAGCCCCAGCATTTT. Translating it yields CASSFTGYSNQPQHF.

This clone was seen a few times. This chain uses TRBV7-8 with TRBJ2-5; 11 positions agree with TRBD2. The CDR3 spans 13 residues. Looked up from germline, CDR1 is SGHVS and CDR2 is FQNEAQ. The junction had 1 base not matched to a gene; V was cut back by 5 bases and J by 5 bases. The CDR3 coding sequence is TGTGCCAGCAGCCGGACTAGCGGGGAGACCCAGTACTTC. Protein sequence: CASSRTSGETQYF.

The V gene is TRBV9, the J gene TRBJ2-7, with 7 bases matching TRBD2. This CDR3 region has 16 residues. Germline V gives CDR1 SGDLS, CDR2 YYNGEE. J gave up 3 bases and V 0 bases, and 9 bases lay outside the gene matches. CDR3 sequence (DNA): TGTGCCAGCAGCGTAGGGGGCGGGACTACCTTCTACGAGCAGTACTTC. It specifies CASSVGGGTTFYEQYF. Looking up the rest from reference TRBV9 and TRBJ2-7 gives the full variable domain: DSGVTQTPKHLITATGQRVTLRCSPRSGDLSVYWYQQSLDQGLQFLIQYYNGEERAKGNILERFSAQQFPDLHSELNLSSLELGDSALYFCASSVGGGTTFYEQYFGPGTRLTVT.

This clone has just one count. This rearrangement joins TRBV10-3 to TRBJ1-2; 7 nucleotides match TRBD1. Germline V gene lookup returns CDR1 ENHRY and CDR2 SYGVKD. V lost 9 bases to trimming and J lost 6 bases; unmatched junction nucleotides: 4. The CDR3 totals 11 residues. This CDR3 reads CAITGDHGYTF. The CDR3 region has the DNA TGTGCCATTACAGGGGATCATGGCTACACCTTC.

The CDR3: CSVWDRGTEAFF. Written as DNA, the CDR3 is TGCAGCGTCTGGGACAGGGGAACTGAAGCTTTCTTT. The chain couples TRBV29-1 to TRBJ1-1; 10 bases are a match to TRBD1. The V segment lost 6 bases and the J segment 5 bases; nucleotides outside the gene matches: 3. This CDR3 is built from 12 residues. Germline loops: CDR1 SQVTM, CDR2 ANQGSEA. Complete variable domain (other parts from reference TRBV29-1 and TRBJ1-1): SAVISQKPSRDICQRGTSLTIQCQVDSQVTMMFWYRQQPGQSLTLIATANQGSEATYESGFVIDKFPISRPNLTFSTLTVSNMSPEDSSIYLCSVWDRGTEAFFGQGTRLTVV.

This clone was found a few times. This rearrangement joins TRBV10-1 to TRBJ1-5; D might be TRBD1 (6 bases). The CDR3 contains 13 residues. Trimming removed 5 bases at V and 5 bases at J, with 10 bases between. Germline V CDR1 and CDR2: WNHNN, SYGVQD (reference sequence). CDR3 region: CASSYRVDQPQHF. CDR3 bases: TGCGCCAGCAGTTACAGGGTGGATCAGCCCCAGCATTTT.

The rearrangement links TRBV28 to TRBJ2-7; D gene unclear. The germline V and J ends were trimmed by 7 bases and 1 base, with 11 bases remaining between them. The germline gives CDR1 MDHEN, CDR2 SYDVKM. The length of the CDR3 is 13 residues. The CDR3: CASTPGQSYEQYF. For the CDR3, the DNA is TGTGCCAGCACCCCTGGGCAGTCCTACGAGCAGTACTTC.

This sequence joins TRBV5-4 and TRBJ2-5, with 11 bases matching TRBD2. The J call may be incorrect, as the DNA end agrees better with TRBJ2-7. The CDR3 totals 15 residues. Germline CDR1 is SGHNT and CDR2 is YYREEE (reference sequence). The CDR3 loop reads CASSNLAGGGNEQYF. The CDR3 DNA reads as TGTGCCAGCAGCAACTTAGCGGGAGGGGGCAACGAGCAGTACTTC.

The chain uses TRBV14 and TRBJ2-2; 7 bases map to TRBD2. This CDR3 spans 13 amino acids. Trimming took 4 bases from V and 7 from J; bases not matched to a gene: 3. Germline CDR1 SGHDN, CDR2 FVKESK. The CDR3 bases are TGTGCCAGCAGCCCGCGCGGGAGCGGGGAGCTGTTTTTT. This codes for CASSPRGSGELFF.

V and J are TRBV11-2 and TRBJ1-3; D might be TRBD1 (5 bases). Germline V gene sequence: CDR1 SGHAT, CDR2 FQNNGV. The CDR3 contains 14 residues. The ends were cut back, 6 bases at V and 4 bases at J, with 13 bases in the middle. CDR3 in DNA: TGTGCCAGCAGACCCACAGGCACCGGAAACACCATATATTTT. Amino acid sequence: CASRPTGTGNTIYF.

The chain joins TRBV28 to TRBJ2-1; the D gene is possibly TRBD1 (6 bases). The germline V gene has CDR1 MDHEN and CDR2 SYDVKM. CDR3 length equals 13 residues. The ends were cut back, 7 bases at V and 10 bases at J, with 17 bases in the middle. CDR3 region: CASNGQNKIEQFF. In nucleotides, the CDR3 is TGTGCCAGCAACGGACAGAATAAAATCGAGCAGTTCTTC.

CDR3 nucleotides: TGTGCCAGCAGCTTACTGACTAGCGGATACTACGAGCAGTACTTC. Amino acid sequence: CASSLLTSGYYEQYF. This sequence joins TRBV13 and TRBJ2-7; 9 bases match TRBD2. V gave up 2 bases and J gave up 3 bases; unmatched junction bases: 5. CDR1 and CDR2 from the germline V gene are PRHDT and FYEKMQ (reference sequence). The CDR3 runs to 15 residues.

The DNA of the CDR3 is TGTGCCAGCGGAATCGAGGGAACTAGCGGGTTGTACAATGAGCAGTTCTTC. This codes for CASGIEGTSGLYNEQFF. V usage is TRBV2 and J usage is TRBJ2-1, with 9 bases matching TRBD2. CDR1 and CDR2 (germline): SNHLY, FYNNEI. With V trimmed by 8 bases and J by 4 bases, 15 bases remained unmatched. There are 17 residues in the CDR3.

CDR3 in DNA: TGCGCCAGCAGCCCACCACGCAGGGGCCAAAATAGCAATCAGCCCCAGCATTTT. It is translated as CASSPPRRGQNSNQPQHF. The rearrangement uses TRBV23-1 and TRBJ1-5, with a possible D match to TRBD1 (6 bases). TRBV23-1 is designated an ORF whose function remains uncertain. This CDR3 is 18 amino acids long. Between the trimmed V and J ends, which lost 6 bases and 0 bases, there was a span of 21 bases.